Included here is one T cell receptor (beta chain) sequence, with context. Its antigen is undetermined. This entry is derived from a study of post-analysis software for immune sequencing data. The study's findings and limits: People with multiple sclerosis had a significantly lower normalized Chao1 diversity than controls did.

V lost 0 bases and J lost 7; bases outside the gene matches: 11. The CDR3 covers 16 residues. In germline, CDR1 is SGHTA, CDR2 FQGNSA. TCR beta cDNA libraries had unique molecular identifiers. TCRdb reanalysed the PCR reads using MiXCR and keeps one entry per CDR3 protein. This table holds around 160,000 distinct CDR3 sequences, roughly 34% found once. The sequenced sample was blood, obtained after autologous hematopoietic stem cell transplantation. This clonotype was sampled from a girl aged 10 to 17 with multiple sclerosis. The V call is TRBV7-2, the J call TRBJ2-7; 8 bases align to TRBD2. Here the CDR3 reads CASSLAGGRTYNEQYF. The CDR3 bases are TGTGCCAGCAGCTTAGCGGGCGGGAGGACCTACAATGAGCAGTACTTC.